The 22 T cell receptor beta chains given below trace back to one sample, sequenced in a study of T cell repertoires in cytomegalovirus infection. MiXCR, applied by TCRdb to the reads, yields one record per CDR3 protein. The table lists about 360,000 distinct CDR3 sequences, roughly 18% of them singletons, with 8.7% in the top ten. Source material: PBMCs. Receptor source: a human donor in good health (CMV status not recorded). Some clones in this sample may be carry-over from other donors' samples.

This clonotype was detected many times. This chain joins TRBV6-2 or TRBV6-3 and TRBJ2-7; D is uncertain. Germline V gene sequence: CDR1 MNHEY, CDR2 SVGEGT. The CDR3 spans 12 residues. Trimming shortened V by 4 bases and J by 0 bases, and 4 bases separated the two germline ends. The CDR3 DNA reads as TGTGCCAGCAGTTTCGCCTCCTACGAGCAGTACTTC. It is translated as CASSFASYEQYF.

This chain links TRBV6-2 or TRBV6-3 with TRBJ2-1; TRBD2 aligns across 7 bases. Germline V gene lookup returns CDR1 MNHEY and CDR2 SVGEGT. The CDR3 covers 12 residues. In nucleotides, the CDR3 is TGTGCTTCGGCTAGCGGCTACAATGAGCAGTTCTTC. Its translation: CASASGYNEQFF.

There are many counts of this clonotype. This chain joins TRBV4-1 and TRBJ1-2; D remains unclear. V lost 4 bases to trimming and J lost 6 bases, with 6 bases between them. Per germline, CDR1 MGHRA and CDR2 YSYEKL. The CDR3 has 11 residues. The CDR3 coding sequence is TGCGCCAGCAGCCCCGGACATGGCTACACCTTC. It is translated as CASSPGHGYTF.

This chain connects TRBV10-3 to TRBJ2-5; 10 bases are shared with TRBD2. Germline lookup yields CDR1 ENHRY and CDR2 SYGVKD. There are 16 residues in the CDR3. V shed 5 bases, J shed 2 bases, and the junction held 8 bases outside the gene matches. The CDR3 sequence: CAISRKLAGGQETQYF. The CDR3 DNA reads as TGTGCCATCAGTCGTAAATTAGCGGGGGGACAAGAGACCCAGTACTTC.

The J gene is TRBJ1-1, the V gene TRBV28; D might be TRBD1 (6 bases). V dropped 3 bases and J dropped 5 bases, with 13 bases sitting between them. From germline, CDR1 is MDHEN and CDR2 SYDVKM. This CDR3 contains 14 residues. The CDR3 loop reads CASSFNGGRTEAFF. The DNA of the CDR3 is TGTGCCAGCAGTTTTAACGGGGGGCGAACTGAAGCTTTCTTT.

This clonotype has just a few counts. The chain joins TRBV7-2 to TRBJ1-1; D is unclear. The ends were cut back, 6 bases at V and 0 bases at J, with 11 bases in the middle. CDR1 is SGHTA and CDR2 is FQGNSA in the germline V gene. The CDR3 runs to 14 residues. CDR3 loop: CASRLTQLNTEAFF. The CDR3 DNA follows: TGTGCCAGCAGACTGACACAATTGAACACTGAAGCTTTCTTT.

This clonotype was counted only a few times. The chain links TRBV6-6 to TRBJ2-7; perhaps TRBD2 as D (5 bases). This CDR3 has 12 amino acids. V lost 8 bases and J 3 bases, leaving 11 bases between the germline ends. Germline CDR1 and CDR2: MNHNY and SVGAGI (reference sequence). CDR3 DNA: TGTGCCAGCGGGTTCAGCGGCTACGAGCAGTACTTC. This sequence encodes CASGFSGYEQYF.

A note on this clonotype: Given a much more abundant clone one base away, this may be a read error. This sequence joins TRBV12-3 or TRBV12-4 and TRBJ1-4, with a weak D call TRBD1 (5 bases). CDR3 size: 16 residues. In DNA form, the CDR3 reads TGTGACAGCAGTTCAACCAGTACGGGGGGAGGTGAAAAACTGTTTTTT. Protein product: CDSSSTSTGGGEKLFF.

The chain joins TRBV20-1 to TRBJ2-3; 8 nucleotides agree with TRBD1. The CDR3 is made up of 16 amino acids. CDR1 is DFQATT, CDR2 SNEGSKA, per germline (reference sequence). With V trimmed by 3 bases and J by 2 bases, 10 bases remained unmatched. The CDR3 coding sequence is TGCAGTGCTAGGGACAGGGTATTATCGTCCACAGATACGCAGTATTTT. It specifies CSARDRVLSSTDTQYF.

This clonotype was seen a few times. The chain links TRBV12-3 or TRBV12-4 to TRBJ2-5; D perhaps matches TRBD1 (5 bases). This CDR3 has 12 residues. V was clipped by 6 bases and J by 3 bases, with 8 bases between them. CDR3 DNA: TGTGCCAGCAGCCGACAGAAAGAGACCCAGTACTTC. As protein: CASSRQKETQYF.

This clonotype was found once. The J gene is TRBJ2-5, the V gene TRBV5-4; 9 bases fit TRBD1. The CDR3 covers 17 residues. Germline V gene lookup returns CDR1 SGHNT and CDR2 YYREEE (reference sequence). After removal of 0 bases from V and 2 bases from J, the junction contained 8 bases not matched to a gene. CDR3 sequence reads: CASSLAAGQGPQETQYF. The CDR3, as DNA: TGTGCCAGCAGCTTGGCCGCGGGACAGGGCCCTCAAGAGACCCAGTACTTC.

The DNA for the CDR3 is TGCAGTGCTAATAGGCCCCAAGAGACCCAGTACTTC. Its protein product is CSANRPQETQYF. V gene TRBV20-1 combines with J gene TRBJ2-5; D gene ambiguous. The germline gives CDR1 DFQATT, CDR2 SNEGSKA (reference sequence). V lost 4 bases to trimming and J lost 1 base, with 7 bases between them. The CDR3 totals 12 residues.

The rearrangement links TRBV29-1 to TRBJ2-3; TRBD2 matches 10 bases. There are 14 residues in the CDR3. Germline-derived CDR1 and CDR2 are SQVTM and ANQGSEA. Trimming at V came to 6 bases and at J to 2 bases, leaving 5 bases not matched to a gene. In DNA form, the CDR3 reads TGCAGCGTACTGACTAGCGGGTACACAGATACGCAGTATTTT. It encodes CSVLTSGYTDTQYF.

This clonotype was observed a few times. The chain combines TRBV7-6 with TRBJ1-1, with a weak D call TRBD1 (5 bases). The germline gives CDR1 SGHVS, CDR2 FNYEAQ. Between the trimmed V and J ends, which lost 4 bases and 3 bases, there was a span of 15 bases. This CDR3 is 15 amino acids long. CDR3 DNA sequence: TGTGCCAGCAGCTCACGGATGCCCAGGGACACTGAAGCTTTCTTT. Translation gives CASSSRMPRDTEAFF.

The V call is TRBV2, the J call TRBJ2-5, with unresolved D. Trimming pared 5 bases from V and 5 bases from J, leaving 3 bases between. Germline V gene data show CDR1 as SNHLY and CDR2 as FYNNEI. The CDR3 extends over 10 amino acids. CDR3 loop: CASSYETQYF. Written as DNA, the CDR3 is TGTGCCAGCAGTTACGAGACCCAGTACTTC. Full variable domain (rest looked up from reference TRBV2 and TRBJ2-5): EPEVTQTPSHQVTQMGQEVILRCVPISNHLYFYWYRQILGQKVEFLVSFYNNEISEKSEIFDDQFSVERPDGSNFTLKIRSTKLEDSAMYFCASSYETQYFGPGTRLLVL.

For the CDR3, the DNA is TGTGCCAGCAGCCAAGTAGGGGCGCGGACTGAAGCTTTCTTT. Translation: CASSQVGARTEAFF. The rearrangement links TRBV14 to TRBJ1-1, with a tentative D call TRBD1 (5 bases). With 1 base removed from V and 5 bases from J, the gap between germline ends came to 11 bases. Germline V gives CDR1 SGHDN, CDR2 FVKESK. CDR3 length: 14 amino acids.

Only a few counts were recorded for this clonotype. The chain has TRBV28 and TRBJ2-7; no clear D. The V end was cut by 8 bases, the J end by 5 bases, with 10 bases between. This CDR3 region has 11 residues. Germline-derived CDR1 and CDR2 are MDHEN and SYDVKM. The CDR3 DNA reads TGTGCCAGCGGGTTTATAAACGAGCAGTACTTC. Translation: CASGFINEQYF.

Of note for this clonotype: One end of the junction varies from germline; a read error may be responsible. The chain carries TRBV24-1 and TRBJ1-2, with TRBD1 as a possible D gene (6 bases). The CDR3 has 15 residues. The germline V gene encodes CDR1 KGHDR and CDR2 SFDVKD. The CDR3 DNA sequence: TGTGCCACCGGTGATCGGACAGATCGATACTATGGCTACACCTTC. Translating gives CATGDRTDRYYGYTF.

This clonotype was seen ten or more times. V is TRBV7-9 and J is TRBJ1-4, with D uncertain. The CDR3 spans 13 residues. CDR1 is SEHNR and CDR2 is FQNEAQ in the germline V gene (reference sequence). V was trimmed by 1 base and J by 6 bases, leaving 6 bases between them. The CDR3 loop reads CASSLVAYEKLFF. The CDR3 DNA reads as TGTGCCAGCAGCTTAGTGGCCTATGAAAAACTGTTTTTT. The full variable domain, completed using reference TRBV7-9 and TRBJ1-4, is DTGVSQNPRHKITKRGQNVTFRCDPISEHNRLYWYRQTLGQGPEFLTYFQNEAQLEKSRLLSDRFSAERPKGSFSTLEIQRTEQGDSAMYLCASSLVAYEKLFFGSGTQLSVL.

Comment on this clonotype: The missing conserved phenylalanine or tryptophan at the end of this CDR3 makes a read error likely. The chain couples TRBV7-9 to TRBJ2-7; 12 nucleotides line up with TRBD2. The CDR3 sequence is 17 residues long. Germline CDR1 reads SEHNR; CDR2 reads FQNEAQ (reference sequence). The CDR3, as DNA: TGTGCCAGCAGCCGCATCCCTAGACTAGCGGGAGCCTACGCGCAGTACTCC. This gives the protein CASSRIPRLAGAYAQYS.

In its sample, this clonotype was seen many times. This chain links TRBV7-2 with TRBJ2-7; 8 positions match TRBD1. CDR3 length: 14 amino acids. In germline, CDR1 is SGHTA, CDR2 FQGNSA. The trim removed 5 bases at V and 2 bases at J, leaving 5 bases unmatched. CDR3 sequence (DNA): TGTGCCAGCAGCCTAGGGACAGGACCCTACGAGCAGTACTTC. Encoded protein: CASSLGTGPYEQYF.

The chain couples TRBV5-1 to TRBJ1-2; 8 positions agree with TRBD1. V lost 4 bases and J lost 8; bases outside the gene matches: 7. The CDR3 contains 13 residues. Germline lookup yields CDR1 SGHRS and CDR2 YFSETQ. The CDR3 protein is CASSHTTGVGYTF. Written as DNA, the CDR3 is TGCGCCAGCAGCCATACGACAGGGGTCGGCTACACCTTC.